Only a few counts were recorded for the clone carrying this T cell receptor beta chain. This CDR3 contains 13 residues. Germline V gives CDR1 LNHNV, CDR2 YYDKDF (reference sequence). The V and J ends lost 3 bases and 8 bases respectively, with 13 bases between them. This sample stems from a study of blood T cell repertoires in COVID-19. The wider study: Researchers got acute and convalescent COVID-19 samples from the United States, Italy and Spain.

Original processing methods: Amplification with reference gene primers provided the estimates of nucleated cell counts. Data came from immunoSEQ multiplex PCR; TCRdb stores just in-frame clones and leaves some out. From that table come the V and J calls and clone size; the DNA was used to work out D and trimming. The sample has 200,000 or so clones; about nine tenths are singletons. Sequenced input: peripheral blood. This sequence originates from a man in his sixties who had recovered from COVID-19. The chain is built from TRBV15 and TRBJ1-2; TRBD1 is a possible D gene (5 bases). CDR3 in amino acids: CATSREGKQGYTF. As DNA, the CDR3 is TGTGCCACCAGCAGGGAGGGGAAGCAAGGCTACACCTTC.